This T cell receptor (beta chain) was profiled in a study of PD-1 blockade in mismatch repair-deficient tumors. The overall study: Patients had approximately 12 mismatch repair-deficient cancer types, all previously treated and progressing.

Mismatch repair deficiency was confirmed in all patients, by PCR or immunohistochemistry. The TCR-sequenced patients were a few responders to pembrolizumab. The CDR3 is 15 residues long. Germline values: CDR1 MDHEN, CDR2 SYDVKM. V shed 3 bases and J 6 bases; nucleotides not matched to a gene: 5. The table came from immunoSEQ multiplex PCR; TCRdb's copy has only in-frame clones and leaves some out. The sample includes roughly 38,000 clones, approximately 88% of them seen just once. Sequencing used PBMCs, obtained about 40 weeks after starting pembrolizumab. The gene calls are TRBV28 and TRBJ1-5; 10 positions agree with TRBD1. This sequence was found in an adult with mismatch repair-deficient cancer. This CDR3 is CASSFRDRGFQPQHF. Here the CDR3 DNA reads TGTGCCAGCAGTTTTCGGGACAGGGGCTTTCAGCCCCAGCATTTT. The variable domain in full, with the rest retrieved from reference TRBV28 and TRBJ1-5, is DVKVTQSSRYLVKRTGEKVFLECVQDMDHENMFWYRQDPGLGLRLIYFSYDVKMKEKGDIPEGYSVSREKKERFSLILESASTNQTSMYLCASSFRDRGFQPQHFGDGTRLSIL.